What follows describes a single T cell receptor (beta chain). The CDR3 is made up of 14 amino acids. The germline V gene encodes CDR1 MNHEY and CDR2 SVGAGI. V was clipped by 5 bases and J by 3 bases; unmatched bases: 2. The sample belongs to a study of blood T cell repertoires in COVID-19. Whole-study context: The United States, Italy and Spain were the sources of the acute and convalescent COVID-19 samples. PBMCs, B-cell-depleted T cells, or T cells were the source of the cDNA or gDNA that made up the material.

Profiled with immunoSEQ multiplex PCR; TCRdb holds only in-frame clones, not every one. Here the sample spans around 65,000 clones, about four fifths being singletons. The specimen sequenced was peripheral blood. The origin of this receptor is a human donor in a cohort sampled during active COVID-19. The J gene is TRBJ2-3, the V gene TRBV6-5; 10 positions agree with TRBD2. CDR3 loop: CASSTAGGTDTQYF. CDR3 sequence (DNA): TGTGCCAGCAGTACAGCGGGAGGGACAGATACGCAGTATTTT.